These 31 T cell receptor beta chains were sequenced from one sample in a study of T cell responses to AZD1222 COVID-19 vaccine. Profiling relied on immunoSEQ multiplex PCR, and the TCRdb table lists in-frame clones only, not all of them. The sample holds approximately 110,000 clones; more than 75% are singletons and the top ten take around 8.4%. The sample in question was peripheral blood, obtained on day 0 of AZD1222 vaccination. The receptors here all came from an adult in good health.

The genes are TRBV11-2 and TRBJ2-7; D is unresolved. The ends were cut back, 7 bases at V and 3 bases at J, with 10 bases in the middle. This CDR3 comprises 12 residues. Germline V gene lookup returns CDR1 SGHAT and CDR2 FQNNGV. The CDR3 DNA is TGTGCCAGCACCACGACAATCTACGAGCAGTACTTC. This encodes CASTTTIYEQYF.

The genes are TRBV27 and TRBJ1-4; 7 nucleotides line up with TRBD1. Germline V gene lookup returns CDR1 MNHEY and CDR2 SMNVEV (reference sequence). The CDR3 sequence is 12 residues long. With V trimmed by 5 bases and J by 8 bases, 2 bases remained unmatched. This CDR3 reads CASSLTGEKLFF. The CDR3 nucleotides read TGTGCCAGCAGTCTGACAGGGGAAAAACTGTTTTTT.

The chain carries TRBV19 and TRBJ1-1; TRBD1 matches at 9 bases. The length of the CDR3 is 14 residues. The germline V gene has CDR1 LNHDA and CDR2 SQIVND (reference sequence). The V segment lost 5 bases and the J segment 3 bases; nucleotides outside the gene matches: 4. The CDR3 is CASSGTGRDTEAFF. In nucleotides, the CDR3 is TGTGCCAGTAGTGGGACAGGGAGGGACACTGAAGCTTTCTTT. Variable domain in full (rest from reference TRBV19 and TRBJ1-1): DGGITQSPKYLFRKEGQNVTLSCEQNLNHDAMYWYRQDPGQGLRLIYYSQIVNDFQKGDIAEGYSVSREKKESFPLTVTSAQKNPTAFYLCASSGTGRDTEAFFGQGTRLTVV.

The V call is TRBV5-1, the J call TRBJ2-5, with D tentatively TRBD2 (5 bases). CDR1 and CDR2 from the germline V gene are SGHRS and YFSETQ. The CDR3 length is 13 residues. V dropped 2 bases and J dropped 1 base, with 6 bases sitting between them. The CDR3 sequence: CASSFGIQETQYF. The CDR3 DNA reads TGCGCCAGCAGCTTCGGGATCCAAGAGACCCAGTACTTC.

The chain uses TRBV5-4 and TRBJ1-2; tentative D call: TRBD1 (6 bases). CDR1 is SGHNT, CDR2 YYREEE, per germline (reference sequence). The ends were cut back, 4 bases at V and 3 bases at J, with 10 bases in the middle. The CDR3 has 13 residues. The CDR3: CASSQNRDYGYTF. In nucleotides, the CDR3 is TGTGCCAGCAGCCAAAACAGGGACTATGGCTACACCTTC.

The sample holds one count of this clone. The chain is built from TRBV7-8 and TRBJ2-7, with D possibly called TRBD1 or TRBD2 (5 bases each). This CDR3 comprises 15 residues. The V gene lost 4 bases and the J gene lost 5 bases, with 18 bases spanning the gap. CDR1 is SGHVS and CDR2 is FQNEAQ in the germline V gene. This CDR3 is CASSWPGPKEDEQYF. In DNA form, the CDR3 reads TGTGCCAGCAGCTGGCCGGGACCCAAGGAGGACGAGCAGTACTTC.

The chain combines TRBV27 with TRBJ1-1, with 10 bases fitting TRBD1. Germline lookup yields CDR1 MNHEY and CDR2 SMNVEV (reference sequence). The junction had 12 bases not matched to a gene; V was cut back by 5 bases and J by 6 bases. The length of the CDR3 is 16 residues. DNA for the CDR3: TGTGCCAGCAGTCACCGACAGGGGGCGAGCTACCCTGAAGCTTTCTTT. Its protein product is CASSHRQGASYPEAFF.

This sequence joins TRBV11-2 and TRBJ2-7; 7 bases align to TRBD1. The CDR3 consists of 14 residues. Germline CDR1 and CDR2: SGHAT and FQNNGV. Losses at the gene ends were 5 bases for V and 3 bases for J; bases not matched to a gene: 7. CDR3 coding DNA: TGTGCCAGCAGCCCCAGGGGGAACCACTACGAGCAGTACTTC. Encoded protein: CASSPRGNHYEQYF.

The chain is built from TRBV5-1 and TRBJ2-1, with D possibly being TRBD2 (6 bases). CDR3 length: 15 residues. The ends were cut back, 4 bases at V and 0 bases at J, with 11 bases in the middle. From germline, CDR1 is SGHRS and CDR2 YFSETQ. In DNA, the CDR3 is TGCGCCAGCAGCCCGGGGGTAAGCTCCTACAATGAGCAGTTCTTC. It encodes CASSPGVSSYNEQFF.

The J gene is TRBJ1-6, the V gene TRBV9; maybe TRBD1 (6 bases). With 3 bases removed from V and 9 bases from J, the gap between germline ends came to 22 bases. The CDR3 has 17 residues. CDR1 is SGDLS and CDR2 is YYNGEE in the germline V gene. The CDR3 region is CASSARGTLNTGSPLHF. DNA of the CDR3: TGTGCCAGCAGCGCTAGGGGGACCCTGAACACTGGTTCACCCCTCCACTTT. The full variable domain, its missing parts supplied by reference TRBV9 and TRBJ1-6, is DSGVTQTPKHLITATGQRVTLRCSPRSGDLSVYWYQQSLDQGLQFLIQYYNGEERAKGNILERFSAQQFPDLHSELNLSSLELGDSALYFCASSARGTLNTGSPLHFGNGTRLTVT.

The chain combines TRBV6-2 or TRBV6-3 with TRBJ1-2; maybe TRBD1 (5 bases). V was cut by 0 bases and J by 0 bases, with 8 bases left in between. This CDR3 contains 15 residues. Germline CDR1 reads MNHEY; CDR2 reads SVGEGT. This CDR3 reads CASSYSGTPNYGYTF. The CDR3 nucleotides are TGTGCCAGCAGTTACTCCGGGACCCCTAACTATGGCTACACCTTC.

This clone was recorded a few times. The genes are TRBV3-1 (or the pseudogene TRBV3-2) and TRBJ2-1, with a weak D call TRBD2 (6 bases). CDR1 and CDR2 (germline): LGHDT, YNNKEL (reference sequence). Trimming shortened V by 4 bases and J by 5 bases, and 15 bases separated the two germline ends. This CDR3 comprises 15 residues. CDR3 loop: CASSPSEAGHNEQFF. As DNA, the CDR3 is TGTGCCAGCAGCCCCTCCGAGGCGGGACACAATGAGCAGTTCTTC.

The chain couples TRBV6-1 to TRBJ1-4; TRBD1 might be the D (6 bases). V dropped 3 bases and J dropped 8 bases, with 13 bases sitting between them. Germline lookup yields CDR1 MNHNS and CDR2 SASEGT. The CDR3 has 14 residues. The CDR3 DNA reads TGTGCCAGCAGTGATGGCAGGGGCGTCGAAAAACTGTTTTTT. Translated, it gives CASSDGRGVEKLFF.

CDR3 loop: CASSLAPPYEQYF. The DNA of the CDR3 is TGTGCCAGCAGTTTGGCCCCCCCCTACGAGCAGTACTTC. The chain combines TRBV27 with TRBJ2-7; unclear D gene. V shed 3 bases and J shed 2 bases, with 8 bases lying between them. The CDR3 extends over 13 amino acids. From germline, CDR1 is MNHEY and CDR2 SMNVEV (reference sequence).

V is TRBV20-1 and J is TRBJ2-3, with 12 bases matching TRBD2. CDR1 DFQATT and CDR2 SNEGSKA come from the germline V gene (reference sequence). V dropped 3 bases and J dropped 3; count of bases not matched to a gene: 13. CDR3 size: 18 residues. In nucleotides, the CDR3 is TGCAGTGCTAGTGGTCCGAGACTAGCGGGAGAGGGGACAGATACGCAGTATTTT. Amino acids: CSASGPRLAGEGTDTQYF.

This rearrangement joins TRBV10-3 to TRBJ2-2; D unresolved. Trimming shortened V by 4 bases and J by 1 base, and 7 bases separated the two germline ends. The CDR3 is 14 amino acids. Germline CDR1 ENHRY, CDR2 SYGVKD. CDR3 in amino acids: CAISGGVNTGELFF. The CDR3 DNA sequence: TGTGCCATCAGTGGTGGGGTGAACACCGGGGAGCTGTTTTTT.

CDR3 sequence: CATGGRVPGYEQYF. The CDR3 nucleotides read TGTGCCACCGGCGGCAGGGTACCCGGCTACGAGCAGTACTTC. The rearrangement links TRBV2 to TRBJ2-7; the D gene is possibly TRBD1 (5 bases). CDR1 and CDR2 (germline): SNHLY, FYNNEI. The CDR3 has 14 residues. Trimming removed 10 bases at V and 3 bases at J, with 19 bases between.

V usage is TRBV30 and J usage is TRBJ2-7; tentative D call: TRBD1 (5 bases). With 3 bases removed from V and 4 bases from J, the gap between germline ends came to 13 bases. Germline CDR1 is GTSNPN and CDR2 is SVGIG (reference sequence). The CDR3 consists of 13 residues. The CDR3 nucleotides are TGTGCCTGGAGGGTAGGGGTGGCTTACGAGCAGTACTTC. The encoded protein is CAWRVGVAYEQYF.

The CDR3 nucleotides are TGTGCCAGCAGTTACTCGGGTGGGGACAACTATGGCTACACCTTC. It yields the protein CASSYSGGDNYGYTF. The chain links TRBV6-5 to TRBJ1-2; a possible D gene is TRBD1 (5 bases). Trimming removed 0 bases at V and 2 bases at J, with 10 bases between. CDR3 length equals 15 residues. Germline V gene data show CDR1 as MNHEY and CDR2 as SVGAGI.

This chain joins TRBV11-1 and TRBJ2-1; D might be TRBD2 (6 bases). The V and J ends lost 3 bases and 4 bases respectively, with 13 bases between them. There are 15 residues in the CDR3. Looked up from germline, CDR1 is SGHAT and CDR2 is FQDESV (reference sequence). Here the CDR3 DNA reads TGTGCCAGCAGCTTCCCCGGGAGCCCTTACAATGAGCAGTTCTTC. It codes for CASSFPGSPYNEQFF. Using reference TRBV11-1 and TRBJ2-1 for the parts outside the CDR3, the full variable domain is EAEVAQSPRYKITEKSQAVAFWCDPISGHATLYWYRQILGQGPELLVQFQDESVVDDSQLPKDRFSAERLKGVDSTLKIQPAELGDSAMYLCASSFPGSPYNEQFFGPGTRLTVL.

The CDR3: CATRSSGRANEQFF. CDR3 bases: TGTGCCACCCGAAGTAGCGGGAGGGCCAATGAGCAGTTCTTC. The chain has TRBV3-1 (or the pseudogene TRBV3-2) and TRBJ2-1; 11 bases match TRBD2. The germline CDR1 and CDR2 sequences are LGHDT and YNNKEL (reference sequence). V trimming: 10 bases; J trimming: 6 bases; junction bases outside the gene matches: 8. The CDR3 has 14 residues.

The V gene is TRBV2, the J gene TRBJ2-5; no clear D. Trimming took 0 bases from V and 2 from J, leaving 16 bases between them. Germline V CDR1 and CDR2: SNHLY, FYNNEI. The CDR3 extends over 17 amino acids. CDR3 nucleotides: TGTGCCAGCAGTGAAGCGCGATTGGGTTGGGGACAAGAGACCCAGTACTTC. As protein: CASSEARLGWGQETQYF.

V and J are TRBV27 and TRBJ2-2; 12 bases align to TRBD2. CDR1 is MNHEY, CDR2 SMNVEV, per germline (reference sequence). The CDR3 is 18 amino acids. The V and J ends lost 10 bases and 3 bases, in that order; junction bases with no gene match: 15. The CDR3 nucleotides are TGTGCCACCACGGGAGGGACTAGCGGGTTACCATACACCGGGGAGCTGTTTTTT. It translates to CATTGGTSGLPYTGELFF.

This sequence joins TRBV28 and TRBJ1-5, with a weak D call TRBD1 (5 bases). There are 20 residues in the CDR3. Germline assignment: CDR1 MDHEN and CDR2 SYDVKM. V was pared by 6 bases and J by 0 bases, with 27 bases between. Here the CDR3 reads CASSPFLGRGGVNSNQPQHF. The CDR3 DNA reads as TGTGCCAGCAGCCCTTTTTTGGGGCGGGGGGGGGTCAATAGCAATCAGCCCCAGCATTTT. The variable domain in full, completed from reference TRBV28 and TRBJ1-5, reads DVKVTQSSRYLVKRTGEKVFLECVQDMDHENMFWYRQDPGLGLRLIYFSYDVKMKEKGDIPEGYSVSREKKERFSLILESASTNQTSMYLCASSPFLGRGGVNSNQPQHFGDGTRLSIL.

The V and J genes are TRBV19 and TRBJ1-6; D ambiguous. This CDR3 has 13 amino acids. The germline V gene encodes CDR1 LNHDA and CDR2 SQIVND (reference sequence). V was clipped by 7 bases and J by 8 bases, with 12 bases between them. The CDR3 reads CASTTLADSPLHF. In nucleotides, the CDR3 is TGTGCCAGTACCACCTTGGCGGATTCACCCCTCCACTTT.

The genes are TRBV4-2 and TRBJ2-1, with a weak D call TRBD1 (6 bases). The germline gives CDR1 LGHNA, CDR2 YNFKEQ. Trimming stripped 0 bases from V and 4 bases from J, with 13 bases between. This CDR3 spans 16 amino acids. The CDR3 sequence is CASSQDGGQGYNEQFF. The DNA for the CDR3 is TGTGCCAGCAGCCAAGATGGTGGGCAGGGGTACAATGAGCAGTTCTTC.

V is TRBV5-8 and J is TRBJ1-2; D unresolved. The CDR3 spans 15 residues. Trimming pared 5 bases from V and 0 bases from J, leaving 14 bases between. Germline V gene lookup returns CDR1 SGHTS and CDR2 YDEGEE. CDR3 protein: CASRASPLANYGYTF. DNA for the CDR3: TGTGCCAGCAGAGCCTCCCCGTTAGCTAACTATGGCTACACCTTC.

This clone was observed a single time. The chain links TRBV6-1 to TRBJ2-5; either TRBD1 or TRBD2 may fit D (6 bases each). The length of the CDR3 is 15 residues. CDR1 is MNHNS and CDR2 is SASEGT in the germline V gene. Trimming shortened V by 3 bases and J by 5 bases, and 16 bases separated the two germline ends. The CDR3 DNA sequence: TGTGCCAGCAGTGACCCCCACCAGGGGAGGGAGACCCAGTACTTC. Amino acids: CASSDPHQGRETQYF.

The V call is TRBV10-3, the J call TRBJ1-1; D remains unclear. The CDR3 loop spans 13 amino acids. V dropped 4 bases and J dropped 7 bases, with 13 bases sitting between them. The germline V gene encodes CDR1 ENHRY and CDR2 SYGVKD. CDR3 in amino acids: CAISGRTADEAFF. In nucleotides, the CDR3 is TGTGCCATCAGTGGTAGGACGGCCGATGAAGCTTTCTTT.

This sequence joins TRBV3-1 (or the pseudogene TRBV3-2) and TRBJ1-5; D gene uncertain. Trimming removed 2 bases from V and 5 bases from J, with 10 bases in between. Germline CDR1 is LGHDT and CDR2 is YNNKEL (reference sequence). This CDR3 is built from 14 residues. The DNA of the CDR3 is TGTGCCAGCAGCCAAAGGTCATCGGATCAGCCCCAGCATTTT. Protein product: CASSQRSSDQPQHF.

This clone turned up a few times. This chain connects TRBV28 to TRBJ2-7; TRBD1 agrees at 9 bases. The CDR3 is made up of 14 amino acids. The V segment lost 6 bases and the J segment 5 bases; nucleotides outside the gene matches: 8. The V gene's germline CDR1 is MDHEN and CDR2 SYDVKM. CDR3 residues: CASRQTGGIDEQYF. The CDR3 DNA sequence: TGTGCCAGCAGGCAGACAGGGGGTATCGACGAGCAGTACTTC.